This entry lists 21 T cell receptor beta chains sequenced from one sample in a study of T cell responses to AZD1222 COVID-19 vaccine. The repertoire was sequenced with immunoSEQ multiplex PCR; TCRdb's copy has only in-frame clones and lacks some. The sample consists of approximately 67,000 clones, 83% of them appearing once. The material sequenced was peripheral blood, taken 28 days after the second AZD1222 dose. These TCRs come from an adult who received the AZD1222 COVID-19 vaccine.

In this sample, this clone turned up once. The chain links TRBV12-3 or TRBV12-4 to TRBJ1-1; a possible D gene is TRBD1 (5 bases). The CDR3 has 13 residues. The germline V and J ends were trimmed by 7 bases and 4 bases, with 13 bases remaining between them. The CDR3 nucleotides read TGTGCCAGCACCCCCAGCAGGGCCACTGAAGCTTTCTTT. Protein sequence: CASTPSRATEAFF.

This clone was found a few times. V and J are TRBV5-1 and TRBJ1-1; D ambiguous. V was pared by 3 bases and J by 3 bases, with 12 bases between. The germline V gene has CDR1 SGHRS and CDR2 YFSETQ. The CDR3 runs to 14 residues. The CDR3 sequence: CASSSRAGDTEAFF. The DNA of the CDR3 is TGCGCCAGCAGCTCCCGCGCCGGGGACACTGAAGCTTTCTTT.

The CDR3 loop is CASSEDGSSPNSPLHF. DNA of the CDR3: TGTGCCAGCAGTGAAGATGGTTCGTCGCCGAATTCACCCCTCCACTTT. The chain uses TRBV2 and TRBJ1-6; no reliable D call. CDR1 is SNHLY, CDR2 FYNNEI, per germline. Trimming left V 1 base short and J 7 bases short, with 14 bases between. The CDR3 has 16 amino acids.

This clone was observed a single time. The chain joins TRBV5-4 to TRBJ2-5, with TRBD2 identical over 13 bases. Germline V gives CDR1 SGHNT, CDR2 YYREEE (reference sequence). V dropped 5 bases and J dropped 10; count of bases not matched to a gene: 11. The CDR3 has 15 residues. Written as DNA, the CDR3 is TGTGCCAGCAGTCGGGGACTAGCGGGGCTTAAGGTCCAGTACTTC. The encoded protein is CASSRGLAGLKVQYF.

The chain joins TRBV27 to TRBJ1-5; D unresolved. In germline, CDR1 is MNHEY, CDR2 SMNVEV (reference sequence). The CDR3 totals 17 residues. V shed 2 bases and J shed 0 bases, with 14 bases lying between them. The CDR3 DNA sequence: TGTGCCAGCAGTTTAAGGAATCAGAATTATAGCAATCAGCCCCAGCATTTT. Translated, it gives CASSLRNQNYSNQPQHF.

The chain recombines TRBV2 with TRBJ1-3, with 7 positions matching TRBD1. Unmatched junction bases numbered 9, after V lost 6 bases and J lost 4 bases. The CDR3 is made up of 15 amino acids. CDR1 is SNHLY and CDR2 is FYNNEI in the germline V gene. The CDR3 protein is CASSMTGRLGNTIYF. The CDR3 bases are TGTGCCAGCAGCATGACAGGGAGACTAGGAAACACCATATATTTT.

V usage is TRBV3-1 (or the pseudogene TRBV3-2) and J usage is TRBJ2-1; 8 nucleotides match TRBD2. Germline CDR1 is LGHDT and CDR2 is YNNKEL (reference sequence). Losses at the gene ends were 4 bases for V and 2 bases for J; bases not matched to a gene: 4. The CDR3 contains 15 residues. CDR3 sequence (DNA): TGTGCCAGCAGCCCACGGGGGGGCCCCTACAATGAGCAGTTCTTC. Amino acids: CASSPRGGPYNEQFF.

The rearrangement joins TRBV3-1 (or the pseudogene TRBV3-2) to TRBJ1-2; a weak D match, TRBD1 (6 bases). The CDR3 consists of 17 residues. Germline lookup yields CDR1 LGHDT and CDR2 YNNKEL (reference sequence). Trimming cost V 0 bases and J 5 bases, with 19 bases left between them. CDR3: CASSQDRAGAVGYGYTF. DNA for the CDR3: TGTGCCAGCAGCCAAGATAGGGCAGGGGCCGTAGGATATGGCTACACCTTC.

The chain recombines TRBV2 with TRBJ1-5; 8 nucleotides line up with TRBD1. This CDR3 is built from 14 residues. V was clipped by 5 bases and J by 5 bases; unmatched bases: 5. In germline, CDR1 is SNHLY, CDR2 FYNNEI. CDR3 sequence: CASSPTGEDQPQHF. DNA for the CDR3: TGTGCCAGCAGTCCGACAGGGGAGGATCAGCCCCAGCATTTT.

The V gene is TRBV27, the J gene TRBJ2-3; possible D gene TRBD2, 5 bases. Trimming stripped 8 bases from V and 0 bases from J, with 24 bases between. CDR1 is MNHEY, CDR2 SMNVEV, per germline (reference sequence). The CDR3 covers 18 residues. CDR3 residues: CASGLPAGLAPSTDTQYF. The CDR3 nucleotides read TGTGCCAGCGGCCTTCCCGCGGGTTTGGCACCGAGCACAGATACGCAGTATTTT.

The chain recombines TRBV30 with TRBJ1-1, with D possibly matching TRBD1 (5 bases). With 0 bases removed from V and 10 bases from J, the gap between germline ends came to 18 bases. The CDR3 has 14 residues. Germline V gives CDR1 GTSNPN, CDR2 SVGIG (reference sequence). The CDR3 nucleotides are TGTGCCTGGAGTGTATCCCCTCGGGGGGTGGGAGCTTTCTTT. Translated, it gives CAWSVSPRGVGAFF.

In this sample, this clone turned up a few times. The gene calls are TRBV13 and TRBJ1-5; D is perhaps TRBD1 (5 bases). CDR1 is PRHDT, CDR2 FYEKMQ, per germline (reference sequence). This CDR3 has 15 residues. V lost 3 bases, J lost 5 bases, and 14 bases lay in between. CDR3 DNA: TGTGCCAGCAGCTTCTCCAGGGAAGAAGATCAGCCCCAGCATTTT. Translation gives CASSFSREEDQPQHF.

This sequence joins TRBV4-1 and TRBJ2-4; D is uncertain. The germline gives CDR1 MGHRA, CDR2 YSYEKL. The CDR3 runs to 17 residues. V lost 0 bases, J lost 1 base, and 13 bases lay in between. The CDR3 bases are TGCGCCAGCAGCCAAGATTGGGCTGGGTTTGCCAAAAACATTCAGTACTTC. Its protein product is CASSQDWAGFAKNIQYF.

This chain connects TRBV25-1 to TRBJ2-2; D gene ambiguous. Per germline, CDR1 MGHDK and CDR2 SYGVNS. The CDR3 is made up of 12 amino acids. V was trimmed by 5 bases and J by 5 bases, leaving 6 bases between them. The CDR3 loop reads CASSFLTGELFF. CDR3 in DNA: TGTGCCAGCAGTTTTTTGACCGGGGAGCTGTTTTTT.

For the CDR3, the DNA is TGTGCCAGCAGCTCCCGAAGGGGGGCGTATGGCTACACCTTC. It yields the protein CASSSRRGAYGYTF. The J gene is TRBJ1-2, the V gene TRBV3-1 (or the pseudogene TRBV3-2), with a weak D call TRBD1 (6 bases). Germline V gives CDR1 LGHDT, CDR2 YNNKEL (reference sequence). V shed 5 bases and J shed 5 bases, with 15 bases lying between them. This CDR3 is 14 amino acids long.

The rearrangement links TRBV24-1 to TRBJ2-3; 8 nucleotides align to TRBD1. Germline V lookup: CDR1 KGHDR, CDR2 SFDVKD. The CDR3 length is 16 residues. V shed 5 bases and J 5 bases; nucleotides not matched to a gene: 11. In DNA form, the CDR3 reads TGTGCCACCAGTGCGATCGGACAGGGAGGTAGAGATACGCAGTATTTT. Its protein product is CATSAIGQGGRDTQYF.

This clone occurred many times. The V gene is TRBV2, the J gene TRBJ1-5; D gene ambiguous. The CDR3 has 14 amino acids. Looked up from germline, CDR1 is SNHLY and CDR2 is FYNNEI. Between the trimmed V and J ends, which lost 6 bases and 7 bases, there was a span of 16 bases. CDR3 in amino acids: CASSLRQAAQPQHF. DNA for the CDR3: TGTGCCAGCAGCTTGCGGCAGGCGGCCCAGCCCCAGCATTTT.

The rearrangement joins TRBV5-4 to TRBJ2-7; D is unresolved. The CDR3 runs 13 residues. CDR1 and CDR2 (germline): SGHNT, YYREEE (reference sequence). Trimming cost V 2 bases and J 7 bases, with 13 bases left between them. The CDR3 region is CASSFTGLGEQYF. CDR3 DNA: TGTGCCAGCAGCTTTACGGGTCTTGGGGAGCAGTACTTC.

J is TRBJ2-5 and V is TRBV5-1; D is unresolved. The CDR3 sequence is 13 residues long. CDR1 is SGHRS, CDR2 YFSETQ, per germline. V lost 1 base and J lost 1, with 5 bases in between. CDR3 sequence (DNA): TGCGCCAGCAGCTTGACAGTCCAAGAGACCCAGTACTTC. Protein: CASSLTVQETQYF.

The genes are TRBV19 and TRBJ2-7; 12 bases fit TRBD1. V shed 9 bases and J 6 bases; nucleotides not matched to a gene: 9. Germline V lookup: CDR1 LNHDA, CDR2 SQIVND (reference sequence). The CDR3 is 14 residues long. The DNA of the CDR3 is TGTGCCAGCGAGAGGGGGACAGGGGGCGGCGAGCAGTACTTC. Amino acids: CASERGTGGGEQYF.

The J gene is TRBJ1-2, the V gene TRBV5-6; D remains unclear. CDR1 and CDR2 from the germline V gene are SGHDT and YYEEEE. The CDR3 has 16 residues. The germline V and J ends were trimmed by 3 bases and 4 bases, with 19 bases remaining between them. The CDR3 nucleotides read TGTGCCAGCAGCTCGGTCGGTGAGAGGCGGAGCTATGGCTACACCTTC. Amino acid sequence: CASSSVGERRSYGYTF.